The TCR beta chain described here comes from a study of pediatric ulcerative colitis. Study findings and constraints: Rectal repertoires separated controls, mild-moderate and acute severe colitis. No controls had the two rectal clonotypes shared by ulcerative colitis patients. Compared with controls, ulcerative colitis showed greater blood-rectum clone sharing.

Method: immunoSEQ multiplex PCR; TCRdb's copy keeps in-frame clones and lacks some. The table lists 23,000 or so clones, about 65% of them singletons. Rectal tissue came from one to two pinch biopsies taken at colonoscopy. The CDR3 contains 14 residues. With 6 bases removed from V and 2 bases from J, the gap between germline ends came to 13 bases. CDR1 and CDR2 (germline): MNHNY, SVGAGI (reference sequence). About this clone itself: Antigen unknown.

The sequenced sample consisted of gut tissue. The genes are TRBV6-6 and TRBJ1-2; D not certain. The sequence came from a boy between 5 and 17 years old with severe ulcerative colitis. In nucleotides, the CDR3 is TGTGCCAGCAGCCCATCCCTGACAAACTATGGCTACACCTTC. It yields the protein CASSPSLTNYGYTF.